These 31 T cell receptor beta chains came from one sample sequenced in a study of shared clonotypes between healthy human individuals. The repertoire was sequenced with immunoSEQ multiplex PCR; TCRdb's copy has only in-frame clones and lacks some. The repertoire holds approximately 2.1 million clones, with approximately 93% as singletons. Sequenced sample: naive CD4+ T cells from PBMCs. Subset denoted: CD45RA+ positively selected. These receptors were obtained from a man aged 18 to 30 in good health. Some clones in this sample may be carry-over from other donors' samples.

This clone appeared once. The rearrangement uses TRBV7-9 and TRBJ2-7, with 13 bases that match TRBD2. This CDR3 has 15 amino acids. Trimming at V came to 2 bases and at J to 9 bases, leaving 7 bases not matched to a gene. Germline lookup yields CDR1 SEHNR and CDR2 FQNEAQ (reference sequence). In DNA form, the CDR3 reads TGTGCCAGCAGCTTAACCGGGACTAGCGGGAACGGGCAGTACTTC. Its protein product is CASSLTGTSGNGQYF.

V usage is TRBV20-1 and J usage is TRBJ2-1; D ambiguous. Germline values: CDR1 DFQATT, CDR2 SNEGSKA (reference sequence). The length of the CDR3 is 10 residues. V shed 6 bases and J shed 9 bases, with 9 bases lying between them. The CDR3 loop is CSARLTEQFF. The CDR3 DNA sequence: TGCAGTGCGAGACTGACTGAGCAGTTCTTC.

The chain is built from TRBV11-2 and TRBJ2-3; 10 bases map to TRBD2. CDR3 length: 19 residues. The germline gives CDR1 SGHAT, CDR2 FQNNGV. With 1 base clipped from V and 4 bases from J, the junction kept 14 bases outside the gene matches. The CDR3, as DNA: TGTGCCAGCAGCTTAGTGGGTTGGACTAGCGGAGTAAGGTCAGATACGCAGTATTTT. Its protein is CASSLVGWTSGVRSDTQYF.

CDR3 in DNA: TGTGCCAGCTTAGCGGGCCCTGAAGCTTTCTTT. Its translation: CASLAGPEAFF. J is TRBJ1-1 and V is TRBV2; D unresolved. The CDR3 has 11 residues. Between the trimmed V and J ends, which lost 8 bases and 6 bases, there was a span of 10 bases. Germline V gene sequence: CDR1 SNHLY, CDR2 FYNNEI.

This chain connects TRBV5-4 to TRBJ2-7; D call uncertain. This CDR3 spans 14 amino acids. The V gene's germline CDR1 is SGHNT and CDR2 YYREEE (reference sequence). With 2 bases removed from V and 6 bases from J, the gap between germline ends came to 15 bases. The CDR3 is CASSFSTNLGEQYF. DNA of the CDR3: TGTGCCAGCAGCTTCTCAACCAACCTTGGCGAGCAGTACTTC. Variable domain in full (rest from reference TRBV5-4 and TRBJ2-7): ETGVTQSPTHLIKTRGQQVTLRCSSQSGHNTVSWYQQALGQGPQFIFQYYREEENGRGNFPPRFSGLQFPNYSSELNVNALELDDSALYLCASSFSTNLGEQYFGPGTRLTVT.

The chain joins TRBV5-5 to TRBJ2-3; D unresolved. The CDR3 consists of 15 residues. V shed 4 bases and J shed 4 bases, with 16 bases lying between them. CDR1 SGHKS and CDR2 YYEKEE come from the germline V gene (reference sequence). CDR3 sequence: CASSLDGTFPDTQYF. The CDR3 region has the DNA TGTGCCAGCAGCCTTGACGGCACTTTCCCAGATACGCAGTATTTT.

The chain links TRBV6-5 to TRBJ1-2, with D possibly TRBD1 on 5 matching bases. Germline V lookup: CDR1 MNHEY, CDR2 SVGAGI. This CDR3 has 14 amino acids. V dropped 6 bases and J dropped 3 bases, with 14 bases sitting between them. Written as DNA, the CDR3 is TGTGCCAGCAGCCGACAGCCCTTTGACTATGGCTACACCTTC. Its protein is CASSRQPFDYGYTF.

The CDR3 reads CASSVVASGSFTDTQYF. The CDR3 region has the DNA TGTGCCAGCAGCGTAGTGGCTAGCGGGAGTTTTACAGATACGCAGTATTTT. The rearrangement joins TRBV9 to TRBJ2-3, with 10 bases lining up with TRBD2. Germline V lookup: CDR1 SGDLS, CDR2 YYNGEE. The CDR3 is 17 amino acids. V trimming: 0 bases; J trimming: 3 bases; junction bases outside the gene matches: 7. Full variable domain (missing parts from reference TRBV9 and TRBJ2-3): DSGVTQTPKHLITATGQRVTLRCSPRSGDLSVYWYQQSLDQGLQFLIQYYNGEERAKGNILERFSAQQFPDLHSELNLSSLELGDSALYFCASSVVASGSFTDTQYFGPGTRLTVL.

The CDR3 coding sequence is TGTGCCACCAGCAGGGAGCCCCTCCGCGGAAAACTGTTTTTT. Its translation: CATSREPLRGKLFF. V gene TRBV15 combines with J gene TRBJ1-4; D unresolved. The CDR3 runs to 14 residues. Trimming left V 3 bases short and J 10 bases short, with 15 bases between. Per germline, CDR1 LNHNV and CDR2 YYDKDF (reference sequence).

The chain has TRBV11-2 and TRBJ2-3, with 7 bases lining up with TRBD2. Trimming took 2 bases from V and 2 from J; bases not matched to a gene: 7. Germline V CDR1 and CDR2: SGHAT, FQNNGV. The CDR3 spans 16 residues. The CDR3 spells CASSLREAGTTDTQYF. The CDR3, as DNA: TGTGCCAGCAGCTTAAGAGAAGCGGGGACCACAGATACGCAGTATTTT.

The rearrangement uses TRBV5-4 and TRBJ2-7; 13 bases line up with TRBD2. The CDR3 spans 16 residues. V shed 3 bases, J shed 3 bases, and the junction held 6 bases outside the gene matches. Germline values: CDR1 SGHNT, CDR2 YYREEE (reference sequence). CDR3 residues: CASSSRTSGRIYEQYF. The CDR3 DNA sequence: TGTGCCAGCAGCTCTAGGACTAGCGGGAGAATCTACGAGCAGTACTTC.

The chain employs TRBV28 and TRBJ1-1, with D possibly matching TRBD1 (5 bases). V lost 6 bases to trimming and J lost 1 base, with 15 bases between them. Germline CDR1 and CDR2: MDHEN and SYDVKM. There are 15 residues in the CDR3. As DNA, the CDR3 is TGTGCCAGCAGCCCGGGAGGGGTGAGGAACACTGAAGCTTTCTTT. It translates to CASSPGGVRNTEAFF.

The rearrangement uses TRBV28 and TRBJ1-3, with D unresolved. Germline V gene lookup returns CDR1 MDHEN and CDR2 SYDVKM. Between the trimmed V and J ends, which lost 1 base and 0 bases, there was a span of 7 bases. The CDR3 runs to 15 residues. CDR3 DNA sequence: TGTGCCAGCAGTTTATCCGGCCGCTCTGGAAACACCATATATTTT. This sequence encodes CASSLSGRSGNTIYF.

This clone has a single count. This rearrangement joins TRBV19 to TRBJ2-2, with D unresolved. Germline V gene lookup returns CDR1 LNHDA and CDR2 SQIVND (reference sequence). V shed 3 bases and J shed 5 bases, with 13 bases lying between them. This CDR3 region has 15 residues. The CDR3 spells CASSIRPPITGELFF. The DNA for the CDR3 is TGTGCCAGTAGTATTCGTCCCCCCATAACCGGGGAGCTGTTTTTT.

The chain employs TRBV7-9 and TRBJ2-1; 7 bases fit TRBD2. Germline V gives CDR1 SEHNR, CDR2 FQNEAQ (reference sequence). This CDR3 region has 15 residues. V gave up 5 bases and J gave up 4 bases; unmatched junction bases: 8. The CDR3 region has the DNA TGTGCCAGCAGCACACGGGACTATGATTACAATGAGCAGTTCTTC. Translating it yields CASSTRDYDYNEQFF.

Comments on this clone: Other DNA variants within this sample encode the same CDR3. The rearrangement joins TRBV7-3 to TRBJ1-1; D ambiguous. Trimming left V 3 bases short and J 1 base short, with 6 bases between. CDR3 size: 13 residues. Germline assignment: CDR1 SGHTA and CDR2 FQGTGA. CDR3: CASSFRPNTEAFF. CDR3 in DNA: TGTGCCAGCAGCTTTAGGCCGAACACTGAAGCTTTCTTT. The full variable domain, with the rest looked up from reference TRBV7-3 and TRBJ1-1, is GAGVSQTPSNKVTEKGKYVELRCDPISGHTALYWYRQSLGQGPEFLIYFQGTGAADDSGLPNDRFFAVRPEGSVSTLKIQRTERGDSAVYLCASSFRPNTEAFFGQGTRLTVV.

The chain joins TRBV2 to TRBJ2-2; 8 nucleotides match TRBD2. Germline assignment: CDR1 SNHLY and CDR2 FYNNEI. The V segment lost 7 bases and the J segment 3 bases; nucleotides outside the gene matches: 4. CDR3 size: 14 residues. The CDR3 region is CASTTSGHTGELFF. The CDR3 region has the DNA TGTGCCAGCACAACTAGCGGTCACACCGGGGAGCTGTTTTTT.

This clone was found once. The rearrangement uses TRBV5-6 and TRBJ2-1; TRBD2 agrees at 8 bases. CDR1 and CDR2 (germline): SGHDT, YYEEEE. The CDR3 runs 17 residues. V shed 0 bases and J 6 bases; nucleotides not matched to a gene: 11. As DNA, the CDR3 is TGTGCCAGCAGCTTGGTTGTAGCGGGAAATTCGGGCAATGAGCAGTTCTTC. This sequence encodes CASSLVVAGNSGNEQFF.

On this clone: The same CDR3 can be traced to other DNA sequences in this sample. The genes are TRBV29-1 and TRBJ1-2; TRBD1 aligns across 10 bases. The CDR3 totals 11 residues. V lost 7 bases, J lost 8 bases, and 4 bases stayed unmatched. Germline loops: CDR1 SQVTM, CDR2 ANQGSEA. This CDR3 reads CSAGTGVGYTF. The CDR3 DNA sequence: TGCAGCGCCGGGACAGGGGTAGGCTACACCTTC.

The V call is TRBV5-6, the J call TRBJ2-7, with a tentative D call TRBD2 (7 bases). CDR3 length equals 18 residues. V shed 0 bases and J shed 0 bases, with 19 bases lying between them. Germline CDR1 and CDR2: SGHDT and YYEEEE. In nucleotides, the CDR3 is TGTGCCAGCAGCTTGGGCAGCCGCGGGGGCAGACTCTCCTACGAGCAGTACTTC. The encoded protein is CASSLGSRGGRLSYEQYF.

This clone is a singleton in its sample. The chain couples TRBV6-5 to TRBJ2-1, with 8 bases aligning to TRBD2. Germline assignment: CDR1 MNHEY and CDR2 SVGAGI. The V gene end was trimmed by 0 bases and the J gene end by 4 bases; junction bases not matched to a gene: 5. CDR3 length: 16 residues. The CDR3 protein is CASSYSPGLEYNEQFF. CDR3 coding DNA: TGTGCCAGCAGTTACTCGCCGGGACTAGAGTACAATGAGCAGTTCTTC.

This clone was detected only once. The rearrangement joins TRBV14 to TRBJ1-1; D gene uncertain. Germline V CDR1 and CDR2: SGHDN, FVKESK. The CDR3 totals 13 residues. V was trimmed by 1 base and J by 4 bases, leaving 7 bases between them. The CDR3 loop is CASSQGQVTEAFF. The CDR3 DNA reads TGTGCCAGCAGCCAAGGTCAGGTCACTGAAGCTTTCTTT.

As concerns this clone: Other DNA sequences of this sample code for an identical CDR3. This sequence joins TRBV28 and TRBJ2-5; D possibly uses TRBD1 or TRBD2 (6 bases each). Trimming shortened V by 1 base and J by 2 bases, and 11 bases separated the two germline ends. Germline V gene data show CDR1 as MDHEN and CDR2 as SYDVKM. The CDR3 spans 15 residues. The CDR3: CASSLSRGLQETQYF. The CDR3 DNA reads TGTGCCAGCAGTTTATCTCGGGGGCTGCAAGAGACCCAGTACTTC.

Comment on this clone: Within the sample, other DNA sequences also encode this same CDR3. This sequence joins TRBV28 and TRBJ2-7; a weak D match, TRBD1 (5 bases). V was shortened by 5 bases and J by 4 bases, with 9 bases between the two germline ends. Germline loops: CDR1 MDHEN, CDR2 SYDVKM. The length of the CDR3 is 12 residues. The DNA of the CDR3 is TGTGCCAGCAGTCCCCAGGGTTACGAGCAGTACTTC. As protein: CASSPQGYEQYF.

The CDR3, as DNA: TGTGCCAGCAGCCAAGGAGGACTAAACTCCTACGAGCAGTACTTC. Translation gives CASSQGGLNSYEQYF. This chain links TRBV4-2 with TRBJ2-7, with a weak D call TRBD2 (6 bases). The germline CDR1 and CDR2 sequences are LGHNA and YNFKEQ. The V and J ends lost 1 base and 0 bases respectively, with 10 bases between them. The CDR3 length is 15 residues.

Of note for this clone: This CDR3 is also generated by other DNA sequences in the sample. V gene TRBV18 combines with J gene TRBJ1-1; 8 nucleotides line up with TRBD1. V shed 3 bases, J shed 4 bases, and the junction held 1 base outside the gene matches. CDR1 and CDR2 (germline): KGHSH, LQKENI. The CDR3 is made up of 13 amino acids. CDR3 region: CASSPGQGTEAFF. The CDR3 DNA is TGTGCCAGCTCACCCGGACAGGGCACTGAAGCTTTCTTT.

The chain joins TRBV7-2 to TRBJ2-7; the match to TRBD2 covers 8 bases. The CDR3 spans 15 residues. The trim removed 4 bases at V and 3 bases at J, leaving 8 bases unmatched. CDR1 is SGHTA and CDR2 is FQGNSA in the germline V gene. CDR3 sequence reads: CASSSLAEGLYEQYF. The CDR3 bases are TGTGCCAGCAGCTCACTAGCGGAGGGCCTCTACGAGCAGTACTTC.

The chain uses TRBV5-1 and TRBJ1-3; D gene unclear. V was shortened by 0 bases and J by 0 bases, with 10 bases between the two germline ends. The CDR3 sequence is 16 residues long. Looked up from germline, CDR1 is SGHRS and CDR2 is YFSETQ. In nucleotides, the CDR3 is TGCGCCAGCAGCTTGGGGCAACTCAACTCTGGAAACACCATATATTTT. This gives the protein CASSLGQLNSGNTIYF.

The rearrangement links TRBV29-1 to TRBJ1-2; TRBD1 matches 9 bases. Trimming took 4 bases from V and 4 from J; bases not matched to a gene: 10. Looked up from germline, CDR1 is SQVTM and CDR2 is ANQGSEA. CDR3 size: 15 residues. The chain's CDR3 is CSVGPLTGGAYGYTF. CDR3 bases: TGCAGCGTTGGGCCTTTGACAGGGGGGGCCTATGGCTACACCTTC.

V and J are TRBV11-2 and TRBJ2-7; maybe TRBD1 (7 bases). The V gene lost 5 bases and the J gene lost 1 base, with 15 bases spanning the gap. CDR1 is SGHAT, CDR2 FQNNGV, per germline. There are 15 residues in the CDR3. The CDR3 here is CASSRLQGGSYEQYF. The CDR3 region has the DNA TGTGCCAGCAGCCGCCTCCAGGGGGGATCCTACGAGCAGTACTTC.

A single count supports this clone. The chain employs TRBV4-1 and TRBJ2-2, with 9 bases that match TRBD2. Germline V CDR1 and CDR2: MGHRA, YSYEKL. V was clipped by 1 base and J by 5 bases; unmatched bases: 2. This CDR3 region has 15 residues. The CDR3 protein is CASSQGSGRTGELFF. The CDR3 nucleotides read TGCGCCAGCAGCCAAGGCAGCGGGAGGACCGGGGAGCTGTTTTTT.